This is a list of T cell receptor beta chains from one sample in a study of patients and donors after allogeneic stem cell transplantation. TCRdb passed the RT-PCR reads through MiXCR, listing each CDR3 protein once. Among about a million distinct CDR3 sequences listed, 15% to 20% were seen once. The source material was blood, either unsorted or a sorted T cell fraction (not recorded which). Receptors were obtained from a human donor who was either an allogeneic HSCT recipient or a stem cell or donor lymphocyte infusion donor (not recorded which). It is not recorded whose cells these are; they may come from a transplant donor. Each CDR3 is given with its conserved first and last residue. A D gene is named only where the DNA matches it firmly. Where a row states a size, it is once, few, many or the class of an expanded clone; other rows omit it.

cdr3_aa	cdr3_nt	j_call	clone_size	v_call	d_call
CSARGGNTEAFF	TGCAGTGCTCGGGGGGGAAACACTGAAGCTTTCTTT	TRBJ1-1	many	TRBV20-1	NA
CASRTFGTSVVDEQYF	TGTGCCAGCAGGACCTTTGGGACTAGCGTGGTGGACGAGCAGTACTTC	TRBJ2-7	NA	TRBV28	TRBD2
CSAHPGAGSGNTIYF	TGCAGTGCCCACCCAGGGGCAGGTTCTGGAAACACCATATATTTT	TRBJ1-3	NA	TRBV20-1	NA
CASSLEVRFYGYTF	TGTGCCAGCAGCTTGGAGGTCCGATTCTATGGCTACACCTTC	TRBJ1-2	NA	TRBV5-8	NA
CASSNWDRGLQPQHF	TGTGCCAGCAGCAACTGGGACAGGGGGCTACAGCCCCAGCATTTT	TRBJ1-5	few	TRBV5-6	TRBD1
CASSLARPPGELFF	TGTGCCAGCAGCTTAGCCAGACCGCCCGGGGAGCTGTTTTTT	TRBJ2-2	few	TRBV7-9	NA
CASSHSGYYYEQYF	TGTGCCAGCAGCCACAGCGGCTACTACTACGAGCAGTACTTC	TRBJ2-7	few	TRBV6-2/TRBV6-3	NA
CASSLADAPSYEQYF	TGCGCCAGCAGCTTGGCCGACGCACCCTCCTACGAGCAGTACTTC	TRBJ2-7	NA	TRBV5-1	NA
CASSLAQGASRAKNIQYF	TGCGCCAGCAGCTTGGCACAGGGCGCGAGCCGTGCCAAAAACATTCAGTACTTC	TRBJ2-4	NA	TRBV5-1	NA
CASSLQSTNEKLFF	TGTGCCAGCAGTTTACAGTCAACTAATGAAAAACTGTTTTTT	TRBJ1-4	NA	TRBV12-3/TRBV12-4	NA
CATSDSRGDSNSGANVLTF	TGTGCCACCAGTGATTCCCGAGGGGACTCCAACTCTGGGGCCAACGTCCTGACTTTC	TRBJ2-6	NA	TRBV24-1	NA
CASSYGGRAADTQYF	TGTGCCAGCAGTTACGGCGGGAGGGCCGCAGATACGCAGTATTTT	TRBJ2-3	once	TRBV6-5	TRBD2
CSARGAGGPKDTQYF	TGCAGTGCTAGGGGGGCGGGAGGGCCAAAAGATACGCAGTATTTT	TRBJ2-3	few	TRBV20-1	TRBD2
CASRSSGGIYEQYF	TGTGCCAGCCGATCTAGCGGGGGTATCTACGAGCAGTACTTC	TRBJ2-7	few	TRBV12-3/TRBV12-4	TRBD2
CAISGVSTGTQYF	TGTGCCATCAGTGGGGTCTCAACGGGGACCCAGTACTTC	TRBJ2-5	few	TRBV10-3	NA
CASRAGTSRTDTQYF	TGTGCCAGCAGGGCCGGGACTTCGCGCACAGATACGCAGTATTTT	TRBJ2-3	NA	TRBV11-1	NA